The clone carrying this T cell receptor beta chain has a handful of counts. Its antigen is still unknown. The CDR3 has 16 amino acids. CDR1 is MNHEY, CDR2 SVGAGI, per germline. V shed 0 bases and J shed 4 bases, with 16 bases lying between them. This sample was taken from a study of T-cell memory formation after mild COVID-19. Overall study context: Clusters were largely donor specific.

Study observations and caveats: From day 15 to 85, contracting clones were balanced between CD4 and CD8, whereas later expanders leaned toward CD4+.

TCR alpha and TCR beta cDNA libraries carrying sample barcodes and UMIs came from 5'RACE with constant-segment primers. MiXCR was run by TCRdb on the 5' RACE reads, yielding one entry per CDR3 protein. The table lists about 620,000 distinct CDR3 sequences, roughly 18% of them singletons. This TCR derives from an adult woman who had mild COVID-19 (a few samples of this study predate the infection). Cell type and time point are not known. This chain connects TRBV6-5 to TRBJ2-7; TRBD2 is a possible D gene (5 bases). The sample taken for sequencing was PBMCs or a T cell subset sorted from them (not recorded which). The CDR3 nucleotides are TGTGCCAGCAGTTACTCGAGGATGCTGGGGAGTTACGAGCAGTACTTC. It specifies CASSYSRMLGSYEQYF.